A single sample gave rise to the 29 T cell receptor beta chains below, sequenced in a study of CD8 T cells in ankylosing spondylitis. TCRdb processed the 5' RACE reads anew with MiXCR; each CDR3 protein has one entry. The profile covers 350,000 to 550,000 distinct CDR3 sequences, with about 25% appearing a single time and 0.89% taken by the ten largest. These receptors' antigens are unknown. Findings and caveats of the study: Ankylosing spondylitis blood seemed to carry a telltale TCR beta motif made of several highly homologous variants.

Sequencing was carried out using blood, either unsorted or a sorted T cell fraction (not recorded which). These receptors came from a male donor with ankylosing spondylitis.

This clonotype appeared a few times. The CDR3 bases are TGCGCCAGCAGCTCGGGACGGCAGAACTCTGGAAACACCATATATTTT. Its protein product is CASSSGRQNSGNTIYF. This chain uses TRBV5-1 with TRBJ1-3; D may be TRBD1 (5 bases). This CDR3 region has 16 residues. Germline CDR1 SGHRS, CDR2 YFSETQ. Trimming took 3 bases from V and 0 from J, leaving 13 bases between them.

This clonotype was seen only a few times. The gene calls are TRBV7-2 and TRBJ2-2, with 8 bases aligning to TRBD2. The germline V gene encodes CDR1 SGHTA and CDR2 FQGNSA. CDR3 length equals 15 residues. V lost 4 bases to trimming and J lost 4 bases; unmatched junction nucleotides: 5. The CDR3 bases are TGTGCCAGCAGCTCCCGACTAGCGCCCACCGGGGAGCTGTTTTTT. Protein sequence: CASSSRLAPTGELFF.

The rearrangement uses TRBV20-1 and TRBJ2-2, with D perhaps TRBD2 (5 bases). Trimming took off 6 bases at V and 3 bases at J, with 11 bases between the two ends. CDR3 length equals 13 residues. CDR1 is DFQATT and CDR2 is SNEGSKA in the germline V gene (reference sequence). The CDR3 nucleotides read TGCAGTGCCGCGGAGGATTACACCGGGGAGCTGTTTTTT. It specifies CSAAEDYTGELFF.

This rearrangement joins TRBV12-3 or TRBV12-4 to TRBJ1-1; TRBD1 matches 9 bases. Trimming removed 6 bases from V and 4 bases from J; junction bases left unmatched: 6. CDR3 length: 14 amino acids. The CDR3 is CASRGQGVGTEAFF. The CDR3, as DNA: TGTGCCAGCAGGGGACAGGGCGTGGGCACTGAAGCTTTCTTT.

This rearrangement joins TRBV24-1 to TRBJ2-1, with D possibly matching TRBD1 (5 bases). CDR3 length equals 15 residues. V was trimmed by 4 bases and J by 6 bases, leaving 15 bases between them. Per germline, CDR1 KGHDR and CDR2 SFDVKD. CDR3 DNA: TGTGCCACCAGTGAAGCAGGGATAGCCGGCAATGAGCAGTTCTTC. This encodes CATSEAGIAGNEQFF.

V is TRBV7-2 and J is TRBJ2-7; D possibly corresponds to TRBD1 (6 bases). V was pared by 4 bases and J by 2 bases, with 9 bases between. The CDR3 extends over 13 amino acids. Looked up from germline, CDR1 is SGHTA and CDR2 is FQGNSA. The CDR3 DNA reads as TGTGCCAGCAGCTGGGACAAGGCCTACGAGCAGTACTTC. Translating it yields CASSWDKAYEQYF.

V and J are TRBV5-1 and TRBJ2-1, with a weak D call TRBD1 (5 bases). The CDR3 runs 16 residues. CDR1 SGHRS and CDR2 YFSETQ come from the germline V gene. V was trimmed by 0 bases and J by 2 bases, leaving 12 bases between them. CDR3 loop: CASSLASQATYNEQFF. CDR3 sequence (DNA): TGCGCCAGCAGCTTGGCGTCACAGGCGACCTACAATGAGCAGTTCTTC.

J is TRBJ1-2 and V is TRBV28; maybe TRBD1 (5 bases). Germline CDR1 is MDHEN and CDR2 is SYDVKM. V shed 5 bases and J shed 0 bases, with 16 bases lying between them. The CDR3 length is 16 residues. This CDR3 reads CASSGQTDYTNYGYTF. Here the CDR3 DNA reads TGTGCCAGCAGTGGCCAGACAGATTACACTAACTATGGCTACACCTTC.

V and J are TRBV12-3 or TRBV12-4 and TRBJ2-5; the match to TRBD2 covers 7 bases. Losses at the gene ends were 3 bases for V and 3 bases for J; bases not matched to a gene: 7. The CDR3 sequence is 15 residues long. In DNA form, the CDR3 reads TGTGCCAGCAGTTTGCGGGGGTTAGGGAAAGAGACCCAGTACTTC. This translates into CASSLRGLGKETQYF.

This chain connects TRBV11-3 to TRBJ2-7, with 8 positions matching TRBD2. Trimming cost V 4 bases and J 5 bases; bases outside gene matches: 4. The germline V gene has CDR1 SGHNT and CDR2 YENEEA. The CDR3 totals 13 residues. CDR3 bases: TGTGCCAGCAGCTGGGGACTAGAAGACGAGCAGTACTTC. Its translation is CASSWGLEDEQYF.

The chain carries TRBV5-5 and TRBJ2-1, with no clear D. This CDR3 comprises 15 residues. The V end was cut by 1 base, the J end by 9 bases, with 17 bases between. Germline CDR1 is SGHKS and CDR2 is YYEKEE (reference sequence). CDR3 in DNA: TGTGCCAGCAGCTTGTTGGTCCTTAACCCCAGTGAGCAGTTCTTC. It yields the protein CASSLLVLNPSEQFF.

The chain carries TRBV5-1 and TRBJ1-2, with a tentative D call TRBD1 (5 bases). The CDR3 has 14 amino acids. The V end was cut by 4 bases, the J end by 4 bases, with 14 bases between. Germline V gene sequence: CDR1 SGHRS, CDR2 YFSETQ. CDR3 coding DNA: TGCGCCAGCAGCCTGGTGGGGGGAGGCTATGGCTACACCTTC. This sequence encodes CASSLVGGGYGYTF.

This clonotype has just a few counts. This rearrangement joins TRBV7-2 to TRBJ1-2; tentatively, D is TRBD1 (6 bases). The V end lost 2 bases, the J end lost 0 bases, and 7 bases lay between the germline ends. There are 14 residues in the CDR3. The germline gives CDR1 SGHTA, CDR2 FQGNSA. CDR3 nucleotide sequence: TGTGCCAGCAGCTTAAACAGGGCTAACTATGGCTACACCTTC. This gives the protein CASSLNRANYGYTF.

This clonotype was picked up many times. V and J are TRBV24-1 and TRBJ2-7; maybe TRBD1 (5 bases). V was clipped by 7 bases and J by 5 bases, with 17 bases between them. The germline CDR1 and CDR2 sequences are KGHDR and SFDVKD. The CDR3 extends over 14 amino acids. CDR3 coding DNA: TGTGCCACCAGCGGACCTGGACATTTCGACGAGCAGTACGTC. This sequence encodes CATSGPGHFDEQYV.

V usage is TRBV5-5 and J usage is TRBJ1-5, with D possibly matching TRBD1 (6 bases). V was cut by 1 base and J by 7 bases, with 15 bases left in between. Germline CDR1 SGHKS, CDR2 YYEKEE (reference sequence). The CDR3 runs 15 residues. The CDR3 loop is CASSLTNREVQPQHF. The CDR3 bases are TGTGCCAGCAGCTTGACTAACAGGGAGGTACAGCCCCAGCATTTT.

This clonotype showed up just a few times. The chain links TRBV29-1 to TRBJ1-1; 9 positions match TRBD1. J was trimmed by 11 bases and V by 5 bases; bases with no gene match: 12. Germline loops: CDR1 SQVTM, CDR2 ANQGSEA. CDR3 length: 13 amino acids. Here the CDR3 reads CSVLQQGAFEAFF. Here the CDR3 DNA reads TGCAGCGTTTTGCAACAGGGGGCATTCGAGGCTTTCTTT.

V is TRBV20-1 and J is TRBJ1-6; 11 bases agree with TRBD1. The germline V gene encodes CDR1 DFQATT and CDR2 SNEGSKA (reference sequence). J gave up 9 bases and V 3 bases, and 7 bases lay outside the gene matches. This CDR3 spans 15 amino acids. The CDR3 is CSASVRTGGGSPLHF. In DNA, the CDR3 is TGCAGTGCTAGTGTGAGGACAGGGGGCGGTTCACCCCTCCACTTT.

This rearrangement joins TRBV7-2 to TRBJ1-2; possible D gene TRBD1, 5 bases. The CDR3 runs to 12 residues. The V gene's germline CDR1 is SGHTA and CDR2 FQGNSA. The V end lost 4 bases, the J end lost 4 bases, and 7 bases lay between the germline ends. The CDR3 bases are TGTGCCAGCAGCTCTGGGGCCTATGGCTACACCTTC. Translation gives CASSSGAYGYTF.

V gene TRBV27 combines with J gene TRBJ1-2; 12 bases line up with TRBD1. The CDR3 has 16 amino acids. Germline loops: CDR1 MNHEY, CDR2 SMNVEV (reference sequence). V lost 6 bases to trimming and J lost 8 bases; unmatched junction nucleotides: 13. This CDR3 is CASSRDRGLGERGYTF. DNA of the CDR3: TGTGCCAGCAGCCGGGACAGGGGGCTAGGAGAACGGGGCTACACCTTC.

Only a few counts were recorded for this clonotype. The rearrangement uses TRBV24-1 and TRBJ2-1, with TRBD2 matching over 13 bases. V gave up 4 bases and J gave up 7 bases; unmatched junction bases: 6. CDR1 is KGHDR and CDR2 is SFDVKD in the germline V gene. This CDR3 spans 16 amino acids. As DNA, the CDR3 is TGTGCCACCAGTGACAGGACTAGCGGGAGTCGGAATGAGCAGTTCTTC. It is translated as CATSDRTSGSRNEQFF.

This clonotype was picked up a small number of times. The chain carries TRBV7-2 and TRBJ2-1; the match to TRBD2 covers 7 bases. The CDR3 is 14 amino acids. The germline V gene has CDR1 SGHTA and CDR2 FQGNSA. V trimming: 6 bases; J trimming: 5 bases; junction bases outside the gene matches: 7. CDR3 sequence reads: CASRVAGVNNEQFF. The CDR3 DNA is TGTGCCAGCAGGGTGGCGGGAGTAAACAATGAGCAGTTCTTC.

The chain couples TRBV25-1 to TRBJ2-5; no reliable D call. The V gene's germline CDR1 is MGHDK and CDR2 SYGVNS. V dropped 0 bases and J dropped 7 bases, with 15 bases sitting between them. The CDR3 is 15 amino acids. The CDR3 sequence is CASSEYIGPKGTQYF. The CDR3 DNA sequence: TGTGCCAGCAGTGAATATATTGGGCCCAAGGGGACCCAGTACTTC.

The CDR3 bases are TGTGCCAGCAGCCAACTAGCGGGTATCAATGAGCAGTTCTTC. Translating it yields CASSQLAGINEQFF. The chain has TRBV3-1 and TRBJ2-1, with TRBD2 matching 8 bases. This CDR3 has 14 amino acids. V dropped 2 bases and J dropped 6; count of bases not matched to a gene: 3. Germline CDR1 reads LGHDT; CDR2 reads YNNKEL (reference sequence).

This clonotype has more than one count but fewer than ten. This CDR3 reads CASSEVLAGGETQYF. In DNA, the CDR3 is TGTGCCAGCAGTGAAGTGTTAGCGGGAGGGGAGACCCAGTACTTC. The rearrangement joins TRBV6-1 to TRBJ2-5; 11 nucleotides match TRBD2. V lost 1 base and J lost 5; bases outside the gene matches: 3. The CDR3 covers 15 residues. Germline-derived CDR1 and CDR2 are MNHNS and SASEGT.

This clonotype was counted only a few times. The chain carries TRBV18 and TRBJ2-1; 8 bases are a match to TRBD1. Germline CDR1 is KGHSH and CDR2 is LQKENI. CDR3 length: 16 amino acids. The junction had 11 bases not matched to a gene; V was cut back by 3 bases and J by 7 bases. CDR3 DNA sequence: TGTGCCAGCTCACCTCCGACAGGGGCGTTTGGAAATGAGCAGTTCTTC. It specifies CASSPPTGAFGNEQFF. The full variable domain, rest sourced from reference TRBV18 and TRBJ2-1, is NAGVMQNPRHLVRRRGQEARLRCSPMKGHSHVYWYRQLPEEGLKFMVYLQKENIIDESGMPKERFSAEFPKEGPSILRIQQVVRGDSAAYFCASSPPTGAFGNEQFFGPGTRLTVL.

The chain couples TRBV5-1 to TRBJ2-1, with 7 nucleotides matching TRBD2. V was pared by 2 bases and J by 4 bases, with 12 bases of the junction left unmatched. This CDR3 region has 17 residues. Germline values: CDR1 SGHRS, CDR2 YFSETQ. DNA for the CDR3: TGCGCCAGCAGCTTAGGGTCTAGCGGCAACTTGTACAATGAGCAGTTCTTC. This translates into CASSLGSSGNLYNEQFF.

The gene calls are TRBV20-1 and TRBJ2-7, with TRBD2 matching over 7 bases. CDR1 DFQATT and CDR2 SNEGSKA come from the germline V gene (reference sequence). The CDR3 has 12 residues. V trimming: 4 bases; J trimming: 3 bases; junction bases outside the gene matches: 3. This chain's CDR3 is CSATSGIYEQYF. CDR3 nucleotides: TGCAGTGCTACTAGCGGCATCTACGAGCAGTACTTC.

This sequence joins TRBV7-2 and TRBJ2-1, with D possibly being TRBD2 (6 bases). Germline V gene data show CDR1 as SGHTA and CDR2 as FQGNSA. The CDR3 is 15 amino acids. V lost 1 base and J 7 bases, leaving 14 bases between the germline ends. CDR3 coding DNA: TGTGCCAGCAGCTTAGTAGCTAGCGTAGGAAATGAGCAGTTCTTC. The encoded protein is CASSLVASVGNEQFF.

This chain uses TRBV11-3 with TRBJ2-1, with D maybe TRBD2 (5 bases). The germline V gene has CDR1 SGHNT and CDR2 YENEEA. V was trimmed by 5 bases and J by 6 bases, leaving 11 bases between them. This CDR3 spans 13 amino acids. CDR3 residues: CASSRGPFNEQFF. The CDR3 nucleotides read TGTGCCAGCAGCCGCGGGCCCTTCAATGAGCAGTTCTTC.